This T cell receptor (beta chain) was retrieved from a study of T-cell reconstitution after alpha-beta-depleted transplantation in children. The CDR3 runs to 17 residues. The V end was cut by 0 bases, the J end by 0 bases, with 14 bases between. Germline-derived CDR1 and CDR2 are SGHTA and FQGTGA. This clonotype was seen a handful of times. Unique molecular identifiers were used in preparing the TCRbeta library. TCRdb reprocessed the PCR reads via MiXCR and lists one record per CDR3 protein. The top ten clones hold less than 4.5% of a sample with some 390,000 distinct CDR3 sequences, roughly 22% of them seen once.

Specimen: PBMCs from the stem cell graft donor, collected from the stem cell graft. This rearrangement joins TRBV7-3 to TRBJ1-1; perhaps TRBD1 as D (6 bases). The clonotype was recovered from a human donor who donated a stem cell graft to a child with acute myeloid leukemia. The DNA of the CDR3 is TGTGCCAGCAGCTTAACCGCAGGGGTTGGGATGAACACTGAAGCTTTCTTT. Its protein is CASSLTAGVGMNTEAFF.